This T cell receptor beta chain is drawn from a study of cytomegalovirus exposure and HLA in healthy donors (dated by TCRdb to about 2017). Background for the entire study: The 666 repertoires of the first cohort and the 120 validation repertoires were produced on the same platform, according to a later analysis. The study aimed to test whether cataloging public T cell receptors could reveal signatures of past pathogen exposure. Along with the approximately 600-subject first cohort, a separate validation cohort of over a hundred different subjects was used. The study combined high-throughput TCR immunosequencing, statistical association of individual TCRs with disease status, and machine learning to predict cytomegalovirus infection status.

Results the study describes overall, beyond this receptor: The classifier was reported to diagnose cytomegalovirus status with high specificity and sensitivity in both the original cohort and the validation cohort. The authors suggested that the approach could potentially be generalized to other disease states and immunological phenotypes. Most TCR sequences were seen in very few donors, while some public TCRs were found in many individuals. In vitro tests confirmed that a few of the cytomegalovirus-associated TCR beta chains recognize cytomegalovirus antigens. The validation cohort had no HLA typing available for a later analysis, so co-occurrence within that cohort was assessed over all 120 or so repertoires. The study gave a list of about 150 TCR beta chains associated with cytomegalovirus. Of the cluster scores, roughly 95% were above 0 in a later analysis, which found that TCRs clustered in the first cohort also tended to co-occur in the roughly 130 validation repertoires.

Separate from the approximately 700-subject first cohort, the validation cohort of about 120 subjects was the group to which the donors belonged. Libraries were built with the immunoSEQ multiplex PCR assay. Per the authors' processing: A statistical classification framework was built to diagnose cytomegalovirus status from the catalog of TCR beta chain sequences. The immuneACCESS repertoire file appears here via TCRdb, limited to in-frame rearrangements. These files lack a portion of the clones; in checked studies, under half of the deficit traces to unresolved V genes, and the cause of the others is not known. For V, J and clone size, that table is used; D and trimming come from the DNA. In all, the sample holds about 98,000 clones, and roughly 89% of those were seen once. In total, the top ten clones hold more than 3% of the sample. Trimming costs V 3 bases and J 6 bases, and their ends lie 14 bases apart. The CDR3 has 14 amino acids, counting the end cysteine and phenylalanine. Only CDR3 DNA remains: 42 bases, in frame from the first base. CDR1 is given as MNHNS and CDR2 as SASEGT, both from the germline V gene.

Worth noting for this clone: The antigen it recognizes is unknown. No quality values exist for individual bases; no much larger clone is one base distant.

This receptor was identified in a woman younger than 45 in good health and CMV-seronegative. Specimen: PBMCs. The chain is encoded by TRBV6-1 joined to TRBJ1-2; a tentative D call is TRBD1 (6 bases match). The nucleotides are TGTGCCAGCAGTGAGGGTGGGGGGGCGAATGGCTACACCTTC. Its product reads: CASSEGGGANGYTF.